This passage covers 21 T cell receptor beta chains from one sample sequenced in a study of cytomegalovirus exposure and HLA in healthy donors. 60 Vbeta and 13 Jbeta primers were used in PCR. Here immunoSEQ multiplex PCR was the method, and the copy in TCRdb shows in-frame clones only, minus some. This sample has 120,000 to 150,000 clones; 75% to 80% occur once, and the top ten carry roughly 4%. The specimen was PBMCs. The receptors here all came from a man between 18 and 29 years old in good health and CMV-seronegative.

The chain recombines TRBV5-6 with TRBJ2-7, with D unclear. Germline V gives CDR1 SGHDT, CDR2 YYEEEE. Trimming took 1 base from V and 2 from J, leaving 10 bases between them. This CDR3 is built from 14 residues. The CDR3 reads CASSLSQAPYEQYF. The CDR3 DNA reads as TGTGCCAGCAGCTTGTCCCAGGCCCCCTACGAGCAGTACTTC. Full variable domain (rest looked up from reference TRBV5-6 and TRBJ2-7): DAGVTQSPTHLIKTRGQQVTLRCSPKSGHDTVSWYQQALGQGPQFIFQYYEEEERQRGNFPDRFSGHQFPNYSSELNVNALLLGDSALYLCASSLSQAPYEQYFGPGTRLTVT.

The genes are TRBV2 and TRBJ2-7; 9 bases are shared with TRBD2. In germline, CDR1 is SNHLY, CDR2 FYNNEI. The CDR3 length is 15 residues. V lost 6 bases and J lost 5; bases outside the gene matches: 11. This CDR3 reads CASRQEIAGAHEQYF. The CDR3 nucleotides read TGTGCCAGCAGGCAGGAAATAGCGGGGGCCCACGAGCAGTACTTC.

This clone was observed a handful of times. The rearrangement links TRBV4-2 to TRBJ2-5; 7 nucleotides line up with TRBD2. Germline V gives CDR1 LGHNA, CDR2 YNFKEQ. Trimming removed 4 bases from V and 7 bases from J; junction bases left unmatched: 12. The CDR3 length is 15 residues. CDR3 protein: CASSPTPGGGGTQYF. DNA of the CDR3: TGTGCCAGCAGCCCTACACCAGGTGGGGGGGGGACCCAGTACTTC.

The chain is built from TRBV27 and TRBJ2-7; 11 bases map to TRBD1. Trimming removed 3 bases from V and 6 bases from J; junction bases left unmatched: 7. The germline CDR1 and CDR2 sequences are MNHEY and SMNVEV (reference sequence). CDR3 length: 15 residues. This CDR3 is CASSFRTGGQGEQYF. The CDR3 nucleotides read TGTGCCAGCAGTTTCAGGACAGGGGGCCAAGGCGAGCAGTACTTC.

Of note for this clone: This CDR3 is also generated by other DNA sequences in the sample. The CDR3 protein is CASSLAVHYNSPLHF. The DNA of the CDR3 is TGTGCCAGCAGCTTAGCAGTACACTATAATTCACCCCTCCACTTT. The J gene is TRBJ1-6, the V gene TRBV7-9; D is ambiguous. Trimming took 0 bases from V and 3 from J, leaving 6 bases between them. CDR1 SEHNR and CDR2 FQNEAQ come from the germline V gene (reference sequence). The CDR3 loop spans 15 amino acids.

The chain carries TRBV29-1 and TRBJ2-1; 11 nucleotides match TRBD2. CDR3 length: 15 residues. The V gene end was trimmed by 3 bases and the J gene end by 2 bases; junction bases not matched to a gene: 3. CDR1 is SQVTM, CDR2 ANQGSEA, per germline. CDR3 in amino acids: CSVETSGITYNEQFF. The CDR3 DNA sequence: TGCAGCGTTGAGACTAGCGGGATCACCTACAATGAGCAGTTCTTC.

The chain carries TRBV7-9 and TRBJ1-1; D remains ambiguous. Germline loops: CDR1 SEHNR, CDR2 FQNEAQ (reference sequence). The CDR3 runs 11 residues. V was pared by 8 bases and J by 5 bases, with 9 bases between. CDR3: CASGRGTEAFF. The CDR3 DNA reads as TGTGCCAGCGGCCGAGGGACTGAAGCTTTCTTT.

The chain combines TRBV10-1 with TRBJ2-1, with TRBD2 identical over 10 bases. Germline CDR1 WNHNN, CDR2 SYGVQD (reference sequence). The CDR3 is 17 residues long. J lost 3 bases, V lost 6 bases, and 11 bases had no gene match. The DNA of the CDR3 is TGCGCCAGCAGCAGAGCGGGAGGGCCCCAACACTACAATGAGCAGTTCTTC. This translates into CASSRAGGPQHYNEQFF.

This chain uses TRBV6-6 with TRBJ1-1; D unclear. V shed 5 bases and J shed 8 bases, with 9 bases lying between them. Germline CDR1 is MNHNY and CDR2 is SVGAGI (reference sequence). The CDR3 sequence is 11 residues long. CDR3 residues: CASSRTVEAFF. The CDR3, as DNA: TGTGCCAGCAGTAGGACTGTGGAAGCTTTCTTT.

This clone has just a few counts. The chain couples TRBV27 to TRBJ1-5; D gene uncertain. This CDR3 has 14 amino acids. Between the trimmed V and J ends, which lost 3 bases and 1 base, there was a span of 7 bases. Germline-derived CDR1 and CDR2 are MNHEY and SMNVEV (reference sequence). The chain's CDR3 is CASSLAGSNQPQHF. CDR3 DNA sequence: TGTGCCAGCAGTTTGGCGGGGAGCAATCAGCCCCAGCATTTT.

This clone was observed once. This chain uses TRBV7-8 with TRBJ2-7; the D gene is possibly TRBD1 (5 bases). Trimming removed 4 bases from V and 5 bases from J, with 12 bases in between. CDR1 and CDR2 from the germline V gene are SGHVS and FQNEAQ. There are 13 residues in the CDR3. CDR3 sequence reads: CASSSPTADEQYF. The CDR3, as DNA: TGTGCCAGCAGCTCGCCGACAGCTGACGAGCAGTACTTC. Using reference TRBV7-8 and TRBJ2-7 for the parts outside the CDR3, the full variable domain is GAGVSQSPRYKVAKRGQDVALRCDPISGHVSLFWYQQALGQGPEFLTYFQNEAQLDKSGLPSDRFFAERPEGSVSTLKIQRTQQEDSAVYLCASSSPTADEQYFGPGTRLTVT.

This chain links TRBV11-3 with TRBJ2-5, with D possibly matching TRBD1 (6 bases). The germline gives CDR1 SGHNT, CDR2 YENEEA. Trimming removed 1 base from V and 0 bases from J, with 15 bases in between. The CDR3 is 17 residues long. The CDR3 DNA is TGTGCCAGCAGCTTAGCCGAACCCACAGGGTACCAAGAGACCCAGTACTTC. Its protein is CASSLAEPTGYQETQYF.

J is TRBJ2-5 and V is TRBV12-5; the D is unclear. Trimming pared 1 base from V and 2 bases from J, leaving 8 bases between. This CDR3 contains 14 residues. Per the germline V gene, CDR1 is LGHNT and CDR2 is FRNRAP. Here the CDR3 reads CASGLALPQETQYF. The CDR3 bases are TGTGCTAGTGGTTTGGCCCTACCGCAAGAGACCCAGTACTTC.

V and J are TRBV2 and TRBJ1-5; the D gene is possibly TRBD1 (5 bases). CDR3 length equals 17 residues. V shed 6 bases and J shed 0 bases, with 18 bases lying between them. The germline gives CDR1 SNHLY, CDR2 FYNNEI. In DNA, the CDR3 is TGTGCCAGCAGAGCGACCTCAGGGAAATATAGCAATCAGCCCCAGCATTTT. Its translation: CASRATSGKYSNQPQHF.

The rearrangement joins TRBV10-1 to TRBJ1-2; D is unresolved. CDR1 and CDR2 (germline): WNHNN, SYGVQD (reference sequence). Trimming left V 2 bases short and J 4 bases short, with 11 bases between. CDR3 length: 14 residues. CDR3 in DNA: TGCGCCAGCAGTGAGGTGCCCGGAGGCTATGGCTACACCTTC. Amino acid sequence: CASSEVPGGYGYTF.

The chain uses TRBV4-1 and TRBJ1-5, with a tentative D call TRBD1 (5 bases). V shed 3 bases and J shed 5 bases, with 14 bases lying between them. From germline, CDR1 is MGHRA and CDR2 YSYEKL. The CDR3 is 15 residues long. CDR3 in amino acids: CASSQALGGYQPQHF. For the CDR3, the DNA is TGCGCCAGCAGCCAGGCACTCGGGGGTTATCAGCCCCAGCATTTT.

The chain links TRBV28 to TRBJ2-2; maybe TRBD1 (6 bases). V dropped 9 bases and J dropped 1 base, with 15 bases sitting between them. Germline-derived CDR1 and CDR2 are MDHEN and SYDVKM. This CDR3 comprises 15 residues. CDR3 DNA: TGTGCCAGTCTTGGACAGAACTTGAACACCGGGGAGCTGTTTTTT. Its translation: CASLGQNLNTGELFF.

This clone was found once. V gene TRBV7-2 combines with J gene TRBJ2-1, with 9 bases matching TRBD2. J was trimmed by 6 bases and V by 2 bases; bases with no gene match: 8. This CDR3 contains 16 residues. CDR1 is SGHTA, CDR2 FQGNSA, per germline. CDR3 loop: CASSLTGGGRGNEQFF. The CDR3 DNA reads TGTGCCAGCAGCTTAACCGGCGGCGGGAGGGGCAATGAGCAGTTCTTC.

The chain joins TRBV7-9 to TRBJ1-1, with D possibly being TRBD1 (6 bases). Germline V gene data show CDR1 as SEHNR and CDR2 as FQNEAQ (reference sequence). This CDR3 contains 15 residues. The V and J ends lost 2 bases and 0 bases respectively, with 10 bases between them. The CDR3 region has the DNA TGTGCCAGCAGCTTACTACAGGGTATGAACACTGAAGCTTTCTTT. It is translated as CASSLLQGMNTEAFF.

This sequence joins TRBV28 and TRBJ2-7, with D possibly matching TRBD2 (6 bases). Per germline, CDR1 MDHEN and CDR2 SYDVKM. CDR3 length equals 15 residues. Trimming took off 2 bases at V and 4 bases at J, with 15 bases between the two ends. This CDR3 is CASSLSWPGSYEQYF. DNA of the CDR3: TGTGCCAGCAGTTTAAGTTGGCCCGGGAGTTACGAGCAGTACTTC.

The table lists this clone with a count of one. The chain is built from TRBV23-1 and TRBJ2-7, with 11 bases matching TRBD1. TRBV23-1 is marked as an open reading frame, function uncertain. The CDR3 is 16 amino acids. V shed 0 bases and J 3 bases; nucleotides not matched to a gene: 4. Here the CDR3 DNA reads TGCGCCAGCAGTCAATCGCGGGACAGGGGGTACTACGAGCAGTACTTC. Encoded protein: CASSQSRDRGYYEQYF.